The 10 T cell receptor beta chains listed next were all sequenced from one sample in a study of T cells in Graves' hyperthyroidism and ophthalmopathy. The investigators amplified TCR beta CDR3 regions from RNA transcripts. An initial round of RT-PCR targeting the TCR CDR3 relied on the HTBI primer set. MiXCR was run by TCRdb on the multiplex PCR reads, yielding one entry per CDR3 protein. The data show about 500,000 distinct CDR3 sequences, with 15% to 20% seen just once and approximately 16% held by the top ten. Sequenced: blood. The receptors were gathered from a woman aged 18-29 years with Graves' ophthalmopathy.

This rearrangement joins TRBV20-1 to TRBJ2-2; TRBD2 might be the D (6 bases). Between the trimmed V and J ends, which lost 3 bases and 3 bases, there was a span of 8 bases. This CDR3 is 13 amino acids long. Germline V gene sequence: CDR1 DFQATT, CDR2 SNEGSKA (reference sequence). The CDR3, as DNA: TGCAGTGCTAGCGGGGGTCACACCGGGGAGCTGTTTTTT. Protein: CSASGGHTGELFF.

This clonotype has at least ten counts. V usage is TRBV30 and J usage is TRBJ1-5; possible D gene TRBD1, 5 bases. This CDR3 comprises 14 residues. CDR1 GTSNPN and CDR2 SVGIG come from the germline V gene (reference sequence). V dropped 3 bases and J dropped 2 bases, with 11 bases sitting between them. The CDR3 DNA reads TGTGCCTGGAGCGCCTGGGGGGGCAATCAGCCCCAGCATTTT. Translating it yields CAWSAWGGNQPQHF.

This clonotype was detected many times. V is TRBV12-3 or TRBV12-4 and J is TRBJ1-1; no definite D call. This CDR3 has 15 residues. Trimming removed 6 bases from V and 4 bases from J, with 18 bases in between. CDR3 amino acids: CASSPRNERGTEAFF. The CDR3, as DNA: TGTGCCAGCAGCCCCCGGAACGAACGGGGCACTGAAGCTTTCTTT.

V gene TRBV18 combines with J gene TRBJ2-7; possibly TRBD1 or TRBD2 for D (5 bases each). Between the trimmed V and J ends, which lost 2 bases and 5 bases, there was a span of 16 bases. CDR1 and CDR2 (germline): KGHSH, LQKENI. This CDR3 has 15 residues. DNA for the CDR3: TGTGCCAGCTCACCATCCGGGACGGTAAGGCACGAGCAGTACTTC. Translation: CASSPSGTVRHEQYF. Variable domain in full (rest from reference TRBV18 and TRBJ2-7): NAGVMQNPRHLVRRRGQEARLRCSPMKGHSHVYWYRQLPEEGLKFMVYLQKENIIDESGMPKERFSAEFPKEGPSILRIQQVVRGDSAAYFCASSPSGTVRHEQYFGPGTRLTVT.

The V and J genes are TRBV6-1 and TRBJ1-3; D unclear. The CDR3 sequence is 14 residues long. Trimming shortened V by 4 bases and J by 1 base, and 8 bases separated the two germline ends. Germline CDR1 reads MNHNS; CDR2 reads SASEGT. CDR3 DNA sequence: TGTGCCAGCAGTGGGCCGGGGTCTGGAAACACCATATATTTT. This codes for CASSGPGSGNTIYF.

This clonotype occurred a few times. This chain connects TRBV18 to TRBJ2-1; TRBD2 matches 10 bases. V dropped 2 bases and J dropped 9; count of bases not matched to a gene: 7. Germline CDR1 and CDR2: KGHSH and LQKENI. The CDR3 is made up of 15 amino acids. DNA for the CDR3: TGTGCCAGCTCACCAGGGCTAGCGGGAGTAGGTGAGCAGTTCTTC. Translation gives CASSPGLAGVGEQFF. Based on the CDR3 plus reference TRBV18 and TRBJ2-1, the full variable domain is NAGVMQNPRHLVRRRGQEARLRCSPMKGHSHVYWYRQLPEEGLKFMVYLQKENIIDESGMPKERFSAEFPKEGPSILRIQQVVRGDSAAYFCASSPGLAGVGEQFFGPGTRLTVL.

In this sample, this clonotype turned up many times. This chain connects TRBV5-1 to TRBJ1-1; D not resolved. Germline CDR1 reads SGHRS; CDR2 reads YFSETQ. This CDR3 comprises 11 residues. Deletions cut 0 bases from V and 6 bases from J, with 3 bases between. CDR3: CASSLDAEAFF. DNA for the CDR3: TGCGCCAGCAGCTTGGACGCTGAAGCTTTCTTT.

This chain uses TRBV5-1 with TRBJ1-2, with 12 bases fitting TRBD1. The CDR3 has 14 amino acids. The germline V gene has CDR1 SGHRS and CDR2 YFSETQ. The V and J ends lost 4 bases and 5 bases, in that order; junction bases with no gene match: 3. The CDR3 here is CASSGGQGAYGYTF. DNA for the CDR3: TGCGCCAGCAGCGGGGGACAGGGGGCTTATGGCTACACCTTC.

V is TRBV29-1 and J is TRBJ2-5; 9 bases fit TRBD2. Trimming removed 3 bases from V and 1 base from J; junction bases left unmatched: 3. The CDR3 length is 14 residues. CDR1 is SQVTM and CDR2 is ANQGSEA in the germline V gene. The CDR3 spells CSVEELAGQETQYF. CDR3 nucleotide sequence: TGCAGCGTTGAGGAACTAGCGGGCCAAGAGACCCAGTACTTC.

This clonotype showed up just a few times. The CDR3 DNA sequence: TGTGCCAGCAGCTTAGCGCCCCAGTATGAAGCTTTCTTT. Its protein product is CASSLAPQYEAFF. The rearrangement joins TRBV7-8 to TRBJ1-1; D gene ambiguous. CDR1 SGHVS and CDR2 FQNEAQ come from the germline V gene. The CDR3 extends over 13 amino acids. V was cut by 0 bases and J by 7 bases, with 9 bases left in between.